This TCR beta chain was captured in a study of post-analysis software for immune sequencing data. cDNA libraries of TCR beta carried unique molecular identifiers. Each CDR3 protein gets one entry after TCRdb re-called the PCR reads with MiXCR. The table has approximately 260,000 distinct CDR3 sequences, 30% to 45% seen once. The CDR3 is made up of 13 amino acids. Trimming removed 5 bases from V and 6 bases from J, with 12 bases in between. CDR1 is MDHEN, CDR2 SYDVKM, per germline. Study findings and constraints: TRBV5-6, TRBV5-1 and TRBV20-1 belonged to a set of roughly 5 TRBV segments that were more frequent in patients than controls.

This clonotype occurred once. Antigen unknown. Input material: blood. This TCR was recovered from a girl aged 10 to 17 with multiple sclerosis. J is TRBJ2-3 and V is TRBV28; tentatively, D is TRBD2 (6 bases). CDR3 in DNA: TGTGCCAGCAGTGACGGGAGTATCGATACGCAGTATTTT. Protein sequence: CASSDGSIDTQYF.